This T cell receptor beta chain came from a study of metastatic and nonmetastatic thyroid tumors. At the level of the study: Thyroid patients, malignant and benign, had repertoires compared across blood and tumor or nodule tissue. Broader study findings: Patients with malignant thyroid tumors reportedly had significantly higher TCR beta diversity than those with benign nodules, in blood and tumor.

After removal of 5 bases from V and 5 bases from J, the junction contained 26 bases not matched to a gene. The CDR3 has 21 amino acids. CDR1 and CDR2 from the germline V gene are SGHVS and FQNEAQ. No patient had received any treatment before thyroid surgery. Authors' data handling: Using the CDR3 differences seen across clinicopathological groups, the authors built a distant-metastasis classifier for papillary thyroid cancer, which was meant to discriminate distant-metastatic patients. TCRdb re-clonotyped the PCR reads through MiXCR. V and J calls and clone size were set by TCRdb, not the authors. The repertoire holds over 15,000 clones, with roughly 17% as singletons. By share of the sample, this clone is medium-sized. Its antigen remains unknown.

The sequencing sample was made of blood. V and J are TRBV7-8 and TRBJ2-5, with 10 bases fitting TRBD1. The TCR originated in a male donor with papillary thyroid cancer or a benign thyroid nodule (not recorded which). Some clones in this sample may be carry-over from other donors' samples. CDR3 DNA: TGTGCCAGCAGCCAATCGAAGGGACAGGGGTGGAAACGGGAGGGCCGGGAGACCCAGTACTTC. Residues: CASSQSKGQGWKREGRETQYF.